This T cell receptor (beta chain) was identified in a study of technical replicates of blood from several donors. V gave up 1 base and J gave up 0 bases, with 4 bases separating them. The CDR3 spans 13 residues. CDR1 is SQVTM, CDR2 ANQGSEA, per germline. This clone was counted only a few times. Clones were read by immunoSEQ multiplex PCR, and TCRdb kept only the in-frame ones, dropping some. The sample contains about 100,000 clones, over 85% of which appear only once. The clonotype comes from a human donor in good health. The sequenced material came from T cells isolated from PBMCs. J is TRBJ2-1 and V is TRBV29-1, with D unresolved. The CDR3 here is CSVEGSSYNEQFF. The CDR3 nucleotides read TGCAGCGTTGAAGGGAGCTCCTACAATGAGCAGTTCTTC.